This T cell receptor beta chain derives from a study of T cell clonotyping in hematopoietic cell transplantation. Repertoires were generated with immunoSEQ multiplex PCR, while TCRdb's copy carries only in-frame clones and drops some. The table records some 5,000 clones, 75% to 85% of them present only once. The CDR3 is 17 residues long. Germline V CDR1 and CDR2: SQVTM, ANQGSEA. V was clipped by 2 bases and J by 4 bases; unmatched bases: 13. This clone was recorded only once. Sequencing used PBMCs, obtained 100 days after allogeneic stem cell transplant. This TCR derives from a male patient aged 50 or older who had an allogeneic stem cell transplant from an unrelated donor, so the T cells may come from the graft donor. Some clones in this sample may be carry-over from other donors' samples. The V call is TRBV29-1, the J call TRBJ2-5; TRBD2 matches 10 bases. The chain's CDR3 is CSVEPFSGGDPGETQYF. DNA for the CDR3: TGCAGCGTTGAACCCTTCAGCGGGGGGGACCCGGGAGAGACCCAGTACTTC.